The source of this T cell receptor (beta chain) is a study of blood T cell repertoires in COVID-19. Across the whole study: COVID-19 samples collected from the United States, Italy and Spain covered acute and convalescent phases. Nucleic acid was either cDNA or gDNA, and it came from T cells, B-cell-depleted T cells, or PBMCs.

As handled by the study authors: Amplified reference gene primers provided the basis for estimating nucleated cell counts. Data came from immunoSEQ multiplex PCR; TCRdb stores just in-frame clones and leaves some out. From that table come the V and J calls and clone size; the DNA was used to work out D and trimming. The sample has 350,000 to 450,000 clones, about 85% seen once. What was sequenced was peripheral blood. The TCR was taken from a woman aged 18-30 years with acute or convalescent COVID-19.

The CDR3 reads CASSSDLTGSTDTQYF. The CDR3, as DNA: TGTGCCAGCAGCTCAGACTTAACAGGGAGCACAGATACGCAGTATTTT. The chain employs TRBV7-9 and TRBJ2-3; a weak D match, TRBD1 (6 bases). Germline loops: CDR1 SEHNR, CDR2 FQNEAQ (reference sequence). V was shortened by 4 bases and J by 0 bases, with 14 bases between the two germline ends. The CDR3 is made up of 16 amino acids.